This TCR beta chain was retrieved from a study of PD-1 blockade in classical Hodgkin lymphoma. Assay: immunoSEQ multiplex PCR; the TCRdb copy retains only in-frame clones and omits some. The sample lists 15,000 or so clones, around 92% seen once, with 0.45% to 0.6% in the top ten. Study-level findings and limits: A reduction in baseline TCR diversity was reportedly seen in newly diagnosed patients relative to healthy donors. Differences between repertoires have undefined causes, possibly disease activity or prior therapy.

This clone was seen only once. The antigen is not known. CDR3 length: 12 residues. Germline values: CDR1 GTSNPN, CDR2 SVGIG (reference sequence). V was trimmed by 0 bases and J by 8 bases, leaving 9 bases between them. Time point in this sample: newly diagnosed, previously untreated cHL patient sample. The CD4+ T cells used were purified from thawed PBMCs through magnetic negative selection. Comparison relied on PBMCs that came from newly diagnosed, untreated classical Hodgkin lymphoma. Material: CD4+ T cells from blood. The receptor was isolated from a human donor with classical Hodgkin lymphoma. J is TRBJ2-3 and V is TRBV30; no definite D call. CDR3 sequence: CAWSVLETTQYF. The DNA of the CDR3 is TGTGCCTGGAGTGTTTTGGAGACTACGCAGTATTTT.